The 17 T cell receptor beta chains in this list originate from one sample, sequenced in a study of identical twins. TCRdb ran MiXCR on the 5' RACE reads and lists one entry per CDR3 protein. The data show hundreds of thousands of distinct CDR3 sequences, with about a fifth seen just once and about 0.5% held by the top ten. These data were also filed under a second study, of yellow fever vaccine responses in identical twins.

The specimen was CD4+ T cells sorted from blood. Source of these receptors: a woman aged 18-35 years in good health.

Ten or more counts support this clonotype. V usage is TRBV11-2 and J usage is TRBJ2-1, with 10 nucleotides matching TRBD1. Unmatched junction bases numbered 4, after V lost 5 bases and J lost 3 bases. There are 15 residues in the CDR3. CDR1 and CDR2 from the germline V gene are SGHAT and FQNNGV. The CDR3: CASSQGTGVYNEQFF. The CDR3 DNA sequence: TGTGCCAGCAGCCAAGGGACAGGGGTCTACAATGAGCAGTTCTTC.

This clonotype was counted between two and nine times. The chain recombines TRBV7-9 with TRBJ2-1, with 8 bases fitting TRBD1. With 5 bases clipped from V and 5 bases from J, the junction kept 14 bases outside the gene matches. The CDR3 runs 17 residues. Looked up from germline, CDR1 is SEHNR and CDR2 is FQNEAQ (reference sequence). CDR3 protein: CASSRSKTGVVHNEQFF. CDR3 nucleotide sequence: TGTGCCAGCAGCCGATCAAAGACAGGGGTCGTCCACAATGAGCAGTTCTTC.

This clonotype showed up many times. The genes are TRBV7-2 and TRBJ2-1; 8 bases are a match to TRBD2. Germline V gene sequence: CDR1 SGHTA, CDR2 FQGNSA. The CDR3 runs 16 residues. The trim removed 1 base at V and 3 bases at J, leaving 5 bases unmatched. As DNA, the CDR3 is TGTGCCAGCAGCTTAGGCCCAAGCGGGAGCTACAATGAGCAGTTCTTC. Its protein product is CASSLGPSGSYNEQFF.

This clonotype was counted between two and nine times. The CDR3 DNA sequence: TGTGCCAGCAGCTCGCTCCAGGGGGTGGGCATTCAGTACTTC. Amino acid sequence: CASSSLQGVGIQYF. This rearrangement joins TRBV7-9 to TRBJ2-4; 7 bases agree with TRBD1. The V segment lost 4 bases and the J segment 9 bases; nucleotides outside the gene matches: 9. CDR1 and CDR2 from the germline V gene are SEHNR and FQNEAQ (reference sequence). There are 14 residues in the CDR3.

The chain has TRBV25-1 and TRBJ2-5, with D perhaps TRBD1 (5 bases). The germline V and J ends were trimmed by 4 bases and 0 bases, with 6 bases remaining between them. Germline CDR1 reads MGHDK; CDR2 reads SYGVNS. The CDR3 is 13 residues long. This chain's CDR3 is CASSVGDQETQYF. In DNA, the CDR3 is TGTGCCAGCAGTGTAGGGGACCAAGAGACCCAGTACTTC.

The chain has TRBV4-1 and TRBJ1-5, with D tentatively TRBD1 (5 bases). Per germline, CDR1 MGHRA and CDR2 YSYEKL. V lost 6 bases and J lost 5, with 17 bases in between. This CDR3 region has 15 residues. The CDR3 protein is CASRPVTGGDQPQHF. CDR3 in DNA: TGCGCCAGCAGACCCGTTACAGGAGGGGATCAGCCCCAGCATTTT.

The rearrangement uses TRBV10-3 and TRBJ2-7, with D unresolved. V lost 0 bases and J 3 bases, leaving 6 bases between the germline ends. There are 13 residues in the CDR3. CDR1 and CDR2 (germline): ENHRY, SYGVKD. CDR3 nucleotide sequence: TGTGCCATCAGTGAGTCGGGGAACTACGAGCAGTACGTC. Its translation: CAISESGNYEQYV.

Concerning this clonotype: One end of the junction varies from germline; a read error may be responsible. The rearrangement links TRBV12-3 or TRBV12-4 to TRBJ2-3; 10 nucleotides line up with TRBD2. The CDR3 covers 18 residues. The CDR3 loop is CTSSLGSIAGGGTDTQYF. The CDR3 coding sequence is TGTACCAGCAGTTTAGGTTCCATAGCGGGAGGCGGCACAGATACGCAGTATTTT.

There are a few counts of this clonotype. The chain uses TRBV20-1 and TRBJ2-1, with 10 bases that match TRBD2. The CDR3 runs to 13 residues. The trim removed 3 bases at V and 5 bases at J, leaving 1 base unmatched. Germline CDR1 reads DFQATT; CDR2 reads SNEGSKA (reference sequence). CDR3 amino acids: CSARGLAHNEQFF. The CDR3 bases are TGCAGTGCTAGGGGACTAGCGCACAATGAGCAGTTCTTC.

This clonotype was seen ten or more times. Here the CDR3 DNA reads TGTGCCAGCAAAAATACAGGAGGGGGAAACACCATATATTTT. It is translated as CASKNTGGGNTIYF. This chain uses TRBV6-1 with TRBJ1-3, with D perhaps matching TRBD1 (5 bases). The CDR3 is 14 amino acids. Germline loops: CDR1 MNHNS, CDR2 SASEGT. V gave up 7 bases and J gave up 4 bases, with 14 bases separating them.

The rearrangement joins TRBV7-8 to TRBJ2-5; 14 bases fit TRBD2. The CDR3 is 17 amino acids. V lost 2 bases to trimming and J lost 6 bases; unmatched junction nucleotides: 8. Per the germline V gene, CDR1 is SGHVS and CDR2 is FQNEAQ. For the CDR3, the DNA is TGTGCCAGCAGCTTATCGACTAGCGGGGGGGCCCGGAAGACCCAGTACTTC. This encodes CASSLSTSGGARKTQYF.

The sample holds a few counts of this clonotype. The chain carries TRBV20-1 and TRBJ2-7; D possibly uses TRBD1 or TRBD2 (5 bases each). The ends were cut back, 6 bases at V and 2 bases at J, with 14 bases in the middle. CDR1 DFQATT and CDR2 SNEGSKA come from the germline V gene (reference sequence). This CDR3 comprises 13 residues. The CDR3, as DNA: TGCAGTGCCTTCGGGACGGGCCCCTACGAGCAGTACTTC. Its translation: CSAFGTGPYEQYF.

This CDR3 reads CASSAGVQGRRANVLTF. Here the CDR3 DNA reads TGTGCCAGCAGTGCTGGGGTACAGGGGAGAAGGGCCAACGTCCTGACTTTC. This chain uses TRBV11-3 with TRBJ2-6; 7 bases are shared with TRBD1. This CDR3 comprises 17 residues. J gave up 5 bases and V 6 bases, and 13 bases lay outside the gene matches. The germline CDR1 and CDR2 sequences are SGHNT and YENEEA. The complete variable domain, with remaining parts taken from reference TRBV11-3 and TRBJ2-6, reads EAGVVQSPRYKIIEKKQPVAFWCNPISGHNTLYWYLQNLGQGPELLIRYENEEAVDDSQLPKDRFSAERLKGVDSTLKIQPAELGDSAVYLCASSAGVQGRRANVLTFGAGSRLTVL.

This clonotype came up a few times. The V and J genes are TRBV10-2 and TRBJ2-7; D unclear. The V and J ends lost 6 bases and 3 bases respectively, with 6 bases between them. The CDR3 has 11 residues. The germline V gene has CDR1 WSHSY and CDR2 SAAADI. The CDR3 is CASRKYYEQYF. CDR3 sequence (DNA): TGCGCCAGCAGGAAATACTACGAGCAGTACTTC.

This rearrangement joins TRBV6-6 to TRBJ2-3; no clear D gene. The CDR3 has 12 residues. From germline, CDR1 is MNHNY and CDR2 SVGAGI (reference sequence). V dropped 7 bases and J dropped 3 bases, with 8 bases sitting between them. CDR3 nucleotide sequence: TGTGCCAGCACAGCAGGAACAGATACGCAGTATTTT. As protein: CASTAGTDTQYF.

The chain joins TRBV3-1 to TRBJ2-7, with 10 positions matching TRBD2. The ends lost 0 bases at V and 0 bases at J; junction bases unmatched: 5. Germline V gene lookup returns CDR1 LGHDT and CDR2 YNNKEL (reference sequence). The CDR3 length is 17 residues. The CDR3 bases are TGTGCCAGCAGCCAAGATTCGGCTAGCGGGAGCTCCTACGAGCAGTACTTC. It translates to CASSQDSASGSSYEQYF.

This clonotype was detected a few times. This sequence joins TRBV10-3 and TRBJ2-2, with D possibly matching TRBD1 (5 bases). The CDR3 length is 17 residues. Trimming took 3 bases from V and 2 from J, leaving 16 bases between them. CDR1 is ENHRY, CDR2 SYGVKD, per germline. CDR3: CAISEFGARTNTGELFF. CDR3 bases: TGTGCCATCAGTGAATTTGGGGCTAGAACTAACACCGGGGAGCTGTTTTTT.